This T cell receptor (beta chain) was sequenced for a study of breast tumors, draining lymph nodes, adjacent tissues. From the multiplex PCR reads, TCRdb called clonotypes with MiXCR, one entry per CDR3 protein. This repertoire shows about 14,000 distinct CDR3 sequences, roughly 50% found once; its top ten account for under 30%. Regarding the study as a whole: Tumor T cell lymph node origin was a supported hypothesis, not proven. Compared with lymph nodes, tumors were less diverse; compared with nontumor tissue, more. Luminal-like breast cancer showed significantly greater tumor-nontumor repertoire similarity than basal-like breast cancer did. The data were judged consistent with most tumor T cells coming from lymph node and expanding in tumor.

The CDR3 runs to 15 residues. Germline lookup yields CDR1 LGHNT and CDR2 FRNRAP. Germline trimming cut 7 bases from V and 0 bases from J; bases unmatched to any gene: 9. The sample holds many counts of this clonotype. Its antigen is unknown. The TCR comes from a female donor with breast cancer. Some clones in this sample may be carry-over from other donors' samples. V usage is TRBV12-5 and J usage is TRBJ2-7, with 7 bases identical to TRBD2. Material for sequencing was tumor-adjacent breast tissue. The DNA of the CDR3 is TGTGCTAGTGCCCCACTAGCGCTAAACTCCTACGAGCAGTACTTC. Its protein product is CASAPLALNSYEQYF.